This T cell receptor beta chain was sequenced for a study of T-cell reconstitution after alpha-beta-depleted transplantation in children. General study results and limits: Two months or so post-transplant, alpha-beta T cells reportedly derived from several hundred expanded graft clones. In some patients, recipient T cells and intrathymic progenitors surviving conditioning explained high day-60 diversity. Newly made T cells mostly supplied T-cell counts and diversity one year after transplant.

This clonotype was seen repeatedly, ten times or more. The antigen remains unidentified. Unique molecular identifiers were incorporated into the prepared TCRbeta library. TCRdb re-derived calls from the PCR reads in MiXCR, one entry per CDR3 protein. The sample has about 580,000 distinct CDR3 sequences; around 23% are singletons. The CDR3 is 13 residues long. Germline V gene sequence: CDR1 SQVTM, CDR2 ANQGSEA. V shed 8 bases and J shed 4 bases, with 16 bases lying between them. The chain recombines TRBV29-1 with TRBJ2-3, with D tentatively TRBD1 (6 bases). The source is a boy under two years old who had a stem cell transplant for acute myeloid leukemia, so the T cells may come from the graft donor. The sample in question was PBMCs, mostly from graft donor cells, obtained 360 days after TCRalphabeta/CD19-depleted stem cell transplant. In nucleotides, the CDR3 is TGCAGCATTTACAGGGATCCGGCAGATACGCAGTATTTT. Translation: CSIYRDPADTQYF.